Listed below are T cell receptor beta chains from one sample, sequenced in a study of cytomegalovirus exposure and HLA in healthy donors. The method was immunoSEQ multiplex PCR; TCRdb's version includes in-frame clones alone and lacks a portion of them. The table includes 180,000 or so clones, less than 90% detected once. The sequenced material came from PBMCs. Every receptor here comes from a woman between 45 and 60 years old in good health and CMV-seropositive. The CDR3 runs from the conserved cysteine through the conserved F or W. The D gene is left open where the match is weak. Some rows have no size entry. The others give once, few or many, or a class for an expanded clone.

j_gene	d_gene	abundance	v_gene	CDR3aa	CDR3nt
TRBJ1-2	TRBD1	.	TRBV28	CASSLGQGAPQTNYGYTF	TGTGCCAGCAGTTTGGGACAGGGTGCCCCACAGACTAACTATGGCTACACCTTC
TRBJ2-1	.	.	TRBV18	CASSLSEAQFF	TGTGCCAGCTCACTATCGGAGGCGCAGTTCTTC
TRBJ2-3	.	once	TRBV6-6	CASSSELNTQYF	TGTGCCAGCAGTTCCGAACTTAATACGCAGTATTTT
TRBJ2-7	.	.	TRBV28	CASSQTYEQYF	TGTGCCAGCAGTCAAACCTACGAGCAGTACTTC
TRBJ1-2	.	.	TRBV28	CVSSFGFSGYGYTF	TGTGTCAGCAGTTTCGGATTCTCAGGCTATGGCTACACCTTC
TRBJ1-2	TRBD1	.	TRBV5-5	CASSLALRTGGGYGYTF	TGTGCCAGCAGCTTGGCCCTTCGTACAGGGGGCGGCTATGGCTACACCTTC
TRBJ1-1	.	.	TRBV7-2	CASSFQPQTGRRTEAFF	TGTGCCAGCAGCTTTCAACCCCAAACAGGGAGAAGGACTGAAGCTTTCTTT
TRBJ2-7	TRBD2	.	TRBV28	CASTRGAYEQYF	TGTGCCAGCACTCGGGGGGCCTACGAGCAGTACTTC
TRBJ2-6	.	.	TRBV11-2	CASSLVGGPGVNVLTF	TGTGCCAGCAGCTTAGTGGGGGGGCCTGGGGTCAACGTCCTGACTTTC
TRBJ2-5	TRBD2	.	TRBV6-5	CASSYDRPSGKQTQYF	TGTGCCAGCAGTTACGATCGGCCTAGCGGGAAACAGACCCAGTACTTC
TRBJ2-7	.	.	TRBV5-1	CASSPGTPGEQYF	TGCGCCAGCAGCCCCGGGACTCCCGGCGAGCAGTACTTC
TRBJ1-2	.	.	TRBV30	CAWSRLRFGYTF	TGTGCCTGGAGTAGATTGCGGTTCGGCTACACCTTC
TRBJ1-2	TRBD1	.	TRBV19	CASTSSGTALIWPMGYTF	TGTGCCAGTACCTCATCCGGGACAGCCCTCATTTGGCCTATGGGCTACACCTTC
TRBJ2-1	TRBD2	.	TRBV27	CASSFWLTSGNEQFF	TGTGCCAGCAGTTTTTGGTTGACTAGCGGCAATGAGCAGTTCTTC
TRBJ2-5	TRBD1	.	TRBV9	CASSGTGQETQYF	TGTGCCAGCAGCGGGACAGGGCAAGAGACCCAGTACTTC
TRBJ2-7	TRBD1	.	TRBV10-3	CAIQGAQGEQYF	TGTGCCATACAGGGGGCGCAGGGCGAGCAGTACTTC
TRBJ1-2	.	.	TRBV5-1	CASSPGTSHGYTF	TGCGCCAGCAGCCCCGGGACATCCCATGGCTACACCTTC
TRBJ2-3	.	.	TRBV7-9	CASSDTGIYTDTQYF	TGTGCCAGCAGCGACACCGGGATCTACACAGATACGCAGTATTTT
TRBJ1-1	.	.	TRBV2	CASSERSTGRF	TGTGCCAGCAGTGAACGGTCAACAGGAAGATTT
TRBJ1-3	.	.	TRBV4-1	CASSYSSGNTIYF	TGCGCCAGCAGTTACTCCTCTGGAAACACCATATATTTT
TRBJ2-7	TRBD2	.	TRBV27	CASTPTSGGVGYF	TGTGCCAGCACCCCGACCAGCGGGGGAGTAGGGTACTTC
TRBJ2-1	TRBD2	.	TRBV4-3	CASSQGNSGDNEQFF	TGCGCCAGCAGCCAAGGTAACAGCGGGGATAATGAGCAGTTCTTC
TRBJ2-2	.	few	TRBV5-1	CASRPGQLGELFF	TGCGCCAGCAGACCCGGACAGCTCGGGGAGCTGTTTTTT
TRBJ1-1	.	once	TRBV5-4	CASSLGLGGRGNTEAFF	TGTGCCAGCAGCTTGGGTCTAGGGGGGAGGGGGAACACTGAAGCTTTCTTT
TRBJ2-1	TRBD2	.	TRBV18	CASSPGVGGGRRDEQFF	TGTGCCAGCTCACCAGGCGTGGGAGGCGGGAGAAGGGATGAGCAGTTCTTC